This T cell receptor (beta chain) emerged from a study of T cells in Graves' hyperthyroidism and ophthalmopathy. Germline V gene sequence: CDR1 ENHRY, CDR2 SYGVKD. Trimming took 7 bases from V and 0 from J, leaving 18 bases between them. The CDR3 has 17 amino acids. Authors of the study amplified TCR beta CDR3 regions from RNA transcripts. With the HTBI primer set, the TCR CDR3 went through a first round of RT-PCR. TCRdb re-analysed the multiplex PCR reads in MiXCR, keeping a single row per CDR3 protein. The sample has 540,000 or so distinct CDR3 sequences, roughly 50% seen once. The sample was peripheral blood or thyroid tissue (not recorded which). The TCR sequence derives from an adult woman with Graves' disease, either hyperthyroidism or ophthalmopathy (not recorded which). The chain is built from TRBV10-3 and TRBJ2-2, with TRBD1 as a possible D gene (6 bases). CDR3 in DNA: TGTGCCATCACCGACCTCCCCGGGACACCGAACACCGGGGAGCTGTTTTTT. Amino acid sequence: CAITDLPGTPNTGELFF.